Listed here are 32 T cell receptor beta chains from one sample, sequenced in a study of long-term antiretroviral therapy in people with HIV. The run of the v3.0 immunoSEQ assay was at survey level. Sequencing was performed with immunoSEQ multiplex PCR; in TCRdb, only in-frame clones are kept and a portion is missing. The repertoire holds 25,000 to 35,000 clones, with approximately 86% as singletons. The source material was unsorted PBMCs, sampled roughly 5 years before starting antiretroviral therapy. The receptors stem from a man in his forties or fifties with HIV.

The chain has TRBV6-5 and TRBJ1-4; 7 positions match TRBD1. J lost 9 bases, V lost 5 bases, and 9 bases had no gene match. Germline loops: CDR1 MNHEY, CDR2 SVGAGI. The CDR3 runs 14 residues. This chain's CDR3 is CASSRRDRGQKLFF. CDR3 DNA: TGTGCCAGCAGTCGCCGGGACAGAGGTCAAAAACTGTTTTTT.

Written as DNA, the CDR3 is TGTGCCAGCAGCCCCGGGCAGGGCGGCGCAGATACGCAGTATTTT. This sequence encodes CASSPGQGGADTQYF. This chain connects TRBV5-4 to TRBJ2-3; D might be TRBD1 (5 bases). Trimming removed 4 bases at V and 4 bases at J, with 16 bases between. The length of the CDR3 is 15 residues. Germline-derived CDR1 and CDR2 are SGHNT and YYREEE (reference sequence).

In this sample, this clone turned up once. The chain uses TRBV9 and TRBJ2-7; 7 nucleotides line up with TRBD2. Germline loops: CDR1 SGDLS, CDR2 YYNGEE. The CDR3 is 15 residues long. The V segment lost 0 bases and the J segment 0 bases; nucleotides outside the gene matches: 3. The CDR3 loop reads CASSVDPSGSYEQYF. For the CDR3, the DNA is TGTGCCAGCAGCGTAGATCCTAGCGGCTCCTACGAGCAGTACTTC.

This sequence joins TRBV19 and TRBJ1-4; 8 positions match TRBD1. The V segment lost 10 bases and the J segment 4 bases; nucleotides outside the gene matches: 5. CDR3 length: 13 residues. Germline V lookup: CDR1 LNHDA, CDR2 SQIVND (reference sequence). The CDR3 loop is CAIADRVNEKLFF. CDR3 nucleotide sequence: TGTGCCATCGCGGACAGGGTTAATGAAAAACTGTTTTTT.

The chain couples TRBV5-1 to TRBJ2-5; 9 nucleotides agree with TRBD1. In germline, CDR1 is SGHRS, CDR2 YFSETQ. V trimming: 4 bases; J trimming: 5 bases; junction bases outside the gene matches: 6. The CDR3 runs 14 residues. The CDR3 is CASSPGTGLETQYF. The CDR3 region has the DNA TGCGCCAGCAGCCCGGGGACAGGGCTGGAGACCCAGTACTTC.

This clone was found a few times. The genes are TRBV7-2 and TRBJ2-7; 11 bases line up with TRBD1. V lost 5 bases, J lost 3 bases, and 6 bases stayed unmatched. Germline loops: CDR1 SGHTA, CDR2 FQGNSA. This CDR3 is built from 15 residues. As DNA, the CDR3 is TGTGCCAGCAGCCGGTCCGGGACAGGGGGCTACGAGCAGTACTTC. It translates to CASSRSGTGGYEQYF.

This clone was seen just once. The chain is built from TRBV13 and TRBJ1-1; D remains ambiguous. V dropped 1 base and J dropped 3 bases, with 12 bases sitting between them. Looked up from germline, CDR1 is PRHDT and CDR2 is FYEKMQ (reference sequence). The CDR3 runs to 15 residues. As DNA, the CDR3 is TGTGCCAGCAGCTTAGTGGCGGCTCGGGACACTGAAGCTTTCTTT. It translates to CASSLVAARDTEAFF. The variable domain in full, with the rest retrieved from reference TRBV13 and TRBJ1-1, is AAGVIQSPRHLIKEKRETATLKCYPIPRHDTVYWYQQGPGQDPQFLISFYEKMQSDKGSIPDRFSAQQFSDYHSELNMSSLELGDSALYFCASSLVAARDTEAFFGQGTRLTVV.

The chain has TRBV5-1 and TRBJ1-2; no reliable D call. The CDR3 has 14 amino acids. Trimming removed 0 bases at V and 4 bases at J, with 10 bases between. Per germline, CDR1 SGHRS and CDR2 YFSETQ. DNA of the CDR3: TGCGCCAGCAGCTTGGACCCGGGGTCCTATGGCTACACCTTC. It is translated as CASSLDPGSYGYTF.

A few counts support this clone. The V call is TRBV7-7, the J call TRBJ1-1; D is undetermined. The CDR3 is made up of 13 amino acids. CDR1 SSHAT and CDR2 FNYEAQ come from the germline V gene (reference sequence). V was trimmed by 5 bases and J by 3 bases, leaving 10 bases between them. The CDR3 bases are TGTGCCAGCAGCCCCACCCTCGACACTGAAGCTTTCTTT. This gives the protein CASSPTLDTEAFF.

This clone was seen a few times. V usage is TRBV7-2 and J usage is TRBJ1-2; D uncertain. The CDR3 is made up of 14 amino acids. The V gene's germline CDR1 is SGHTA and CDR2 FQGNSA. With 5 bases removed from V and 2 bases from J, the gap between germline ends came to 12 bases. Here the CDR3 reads CASSPFAVNYGYTF. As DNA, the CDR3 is TGTGCCAGCAGCCCCTTCGCGGTCAACTATGGCTACACCTTC.

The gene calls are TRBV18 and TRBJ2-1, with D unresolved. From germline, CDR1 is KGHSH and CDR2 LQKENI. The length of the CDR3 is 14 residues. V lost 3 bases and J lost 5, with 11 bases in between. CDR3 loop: CASSPDLLHNEQFF. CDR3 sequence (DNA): TGTGCCAGCTCACCGGACCTACTCCACAATGAGCAGTTCTTC.

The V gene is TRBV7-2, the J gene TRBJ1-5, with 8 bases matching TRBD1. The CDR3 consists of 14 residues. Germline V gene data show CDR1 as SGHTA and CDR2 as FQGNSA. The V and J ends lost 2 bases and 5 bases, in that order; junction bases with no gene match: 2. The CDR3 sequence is CASSLQGADQPQHF. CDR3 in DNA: TGTGCCAGCAGCTTACAGGGGGCGGATCAGCCCCAGCATTTT.

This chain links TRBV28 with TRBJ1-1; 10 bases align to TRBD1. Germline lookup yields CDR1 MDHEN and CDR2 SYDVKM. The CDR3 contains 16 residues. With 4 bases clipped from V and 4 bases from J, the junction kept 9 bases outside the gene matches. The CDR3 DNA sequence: TGTGCCAGCAGTTCCTCGGGACAGGGGCCGGGCACTGAAGCTTTCTTT. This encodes CASSSSGQGPGTEAFF.

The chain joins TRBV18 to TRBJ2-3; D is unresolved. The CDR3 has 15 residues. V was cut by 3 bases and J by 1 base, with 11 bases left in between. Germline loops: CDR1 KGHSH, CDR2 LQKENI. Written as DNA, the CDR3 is TGTGCCAGCTCACCTTCGGGTTCGGGCACAGATACGCAGTATTTT. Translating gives CASSPSGSGTDTQYF. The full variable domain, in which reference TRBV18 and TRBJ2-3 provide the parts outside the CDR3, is NAGVMQNPRHLVRRRGQEARLRCSPMKGHSHVYWYRQLPEEGLKFMVYLQKENIIDESGMPKERFSAEFPKEGPSILRIQQVVRGDSAAYFCASSPSGSGTDTQYFGPGTRLTVL.

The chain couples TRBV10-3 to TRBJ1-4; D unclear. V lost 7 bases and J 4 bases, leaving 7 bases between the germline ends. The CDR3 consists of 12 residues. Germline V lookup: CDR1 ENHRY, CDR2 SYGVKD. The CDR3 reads CAIKGDNEKLFF. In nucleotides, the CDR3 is TGTGCCATCAAGGGTGATAATGAAAAACTGTTTTTT.

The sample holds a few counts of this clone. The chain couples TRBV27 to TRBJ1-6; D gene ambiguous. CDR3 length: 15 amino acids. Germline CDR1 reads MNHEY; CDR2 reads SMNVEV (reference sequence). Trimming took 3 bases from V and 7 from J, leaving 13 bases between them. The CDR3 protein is CASSFSMVGNSPLHF. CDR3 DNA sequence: TGTGCCAGCAGTTTTTCAATGGTTGGGAATTCACCCCTCCACTTT.

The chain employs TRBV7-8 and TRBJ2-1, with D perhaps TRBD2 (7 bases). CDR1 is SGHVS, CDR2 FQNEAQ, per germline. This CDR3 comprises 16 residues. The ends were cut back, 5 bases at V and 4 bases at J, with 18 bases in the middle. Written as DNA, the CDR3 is TGTGCCAGCAGCACCCTACGGGGGGCGGGTTACAATGAGCAGTTCTTC. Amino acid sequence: CASSTLRGAGYNEQFF.

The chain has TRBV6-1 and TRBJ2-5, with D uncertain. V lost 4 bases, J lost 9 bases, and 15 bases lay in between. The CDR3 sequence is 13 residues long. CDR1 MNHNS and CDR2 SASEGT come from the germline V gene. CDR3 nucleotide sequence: TGTGCCAGCAGTGTTCAAGAACTTGGGGCCCAGTACTTC. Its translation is CASSVQELGAQYF.

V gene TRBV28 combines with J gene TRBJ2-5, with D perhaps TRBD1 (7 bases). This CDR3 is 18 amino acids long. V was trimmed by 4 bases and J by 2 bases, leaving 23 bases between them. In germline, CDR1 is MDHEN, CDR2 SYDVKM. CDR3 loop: CASSSPTSPTGTQETQYF. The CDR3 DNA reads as TGTGCCAGCAGTTCCCCCACCTCGCCGACAGGGACTCAAGAGACCCAGTACTTC.

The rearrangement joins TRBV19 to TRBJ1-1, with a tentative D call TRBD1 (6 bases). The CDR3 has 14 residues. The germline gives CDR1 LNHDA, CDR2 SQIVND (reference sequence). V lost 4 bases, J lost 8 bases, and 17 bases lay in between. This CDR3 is CASSTIWGATEAFF. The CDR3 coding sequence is TGTGCCAGTAGTACCATATGGGGGGCTACCGAAGCTTTCTTT.

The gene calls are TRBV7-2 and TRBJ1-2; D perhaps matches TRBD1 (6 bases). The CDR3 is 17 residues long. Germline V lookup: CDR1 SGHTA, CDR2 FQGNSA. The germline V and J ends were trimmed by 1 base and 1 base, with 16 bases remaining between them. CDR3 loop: CASSLVGGGPGNYGYTF. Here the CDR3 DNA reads TGTGCCAGCAGCTTAGTTGGCGGGGGCCCCGGTAACTATGGCTACACCTTC.

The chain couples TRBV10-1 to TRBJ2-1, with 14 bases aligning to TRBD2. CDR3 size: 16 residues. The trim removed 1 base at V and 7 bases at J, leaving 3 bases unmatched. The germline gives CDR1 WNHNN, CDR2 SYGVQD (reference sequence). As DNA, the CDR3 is TGCGCCAGCAGTGAGTTGGGACTAGCGGGAGAAAATGAGCAGTTCTTC. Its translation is CASSELGLAGENEQFF.

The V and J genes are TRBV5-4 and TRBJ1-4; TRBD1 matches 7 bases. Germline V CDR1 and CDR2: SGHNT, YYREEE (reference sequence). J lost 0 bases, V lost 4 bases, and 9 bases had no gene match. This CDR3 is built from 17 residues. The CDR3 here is CASSPKGGLPTNEKLFF. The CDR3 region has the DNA TGTGCCAGCAGCCCTAAAGGGGGCCTACCAACTAATGAAAAACTGTTTTTT.

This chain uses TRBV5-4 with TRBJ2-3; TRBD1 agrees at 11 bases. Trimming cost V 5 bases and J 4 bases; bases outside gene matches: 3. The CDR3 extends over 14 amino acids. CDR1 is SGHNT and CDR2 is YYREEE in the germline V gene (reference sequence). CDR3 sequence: CASSSGQGADTQYF. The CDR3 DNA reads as TGTGCCAGCAGTTCGGGACAGGGGGCAGATACGCAGTATTTT.

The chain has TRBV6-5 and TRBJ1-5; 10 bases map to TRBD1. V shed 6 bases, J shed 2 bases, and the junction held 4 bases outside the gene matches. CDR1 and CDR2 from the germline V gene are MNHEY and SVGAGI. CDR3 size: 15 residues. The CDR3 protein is CASRTGGAGNQPQHF. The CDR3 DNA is TGTGCCAGCAGGACAGGGGGCGCGGGCAATCAGCCCCAGCATTTT.

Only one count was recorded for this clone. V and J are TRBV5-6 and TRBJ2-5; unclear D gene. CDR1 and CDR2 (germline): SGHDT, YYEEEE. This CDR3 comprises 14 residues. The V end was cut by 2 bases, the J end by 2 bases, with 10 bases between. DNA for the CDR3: TGTGCCAGCAGCTTAGGCCGGCCGCAAGAGACCCAGTACTTC. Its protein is CASSLGRPQETQYF.

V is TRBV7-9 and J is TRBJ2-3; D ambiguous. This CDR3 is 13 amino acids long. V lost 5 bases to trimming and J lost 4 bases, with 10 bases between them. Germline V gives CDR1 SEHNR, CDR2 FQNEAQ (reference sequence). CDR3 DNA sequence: TGTGCCAGCAGCCCCCTAGACGCAGATACGCAGTATTTT. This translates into CASSPLDADTQYF.

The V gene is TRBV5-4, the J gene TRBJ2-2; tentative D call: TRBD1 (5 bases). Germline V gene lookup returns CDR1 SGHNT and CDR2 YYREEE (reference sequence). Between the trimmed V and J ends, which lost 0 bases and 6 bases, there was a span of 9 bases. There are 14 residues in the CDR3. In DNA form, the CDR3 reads TGTGCCAGCAGCTTGGTGACAGTCCCCGGGGAGCTGTTTTTT. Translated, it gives CASSLVTVPGELFF. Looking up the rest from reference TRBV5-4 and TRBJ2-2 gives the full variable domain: ETGVTQSPTHLIKTRGQQVTLRCSSQSGHNTVSWYQQALGQGPQFIFQYYREEENGRGNFPPRFSGLQFPNYSSELNVNALELDDSALYLCASSLVTVPGELFFGEGSRLTVL.

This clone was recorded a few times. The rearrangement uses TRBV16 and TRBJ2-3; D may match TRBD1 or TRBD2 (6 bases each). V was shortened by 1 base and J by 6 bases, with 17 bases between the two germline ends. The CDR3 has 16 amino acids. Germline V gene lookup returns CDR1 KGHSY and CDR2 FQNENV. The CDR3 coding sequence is TGTGCCAGCAGCCAATACGACGGGGGCAGTGGGGATACGCAGTATTTT. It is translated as CASSQYDGGSGDTQYF.

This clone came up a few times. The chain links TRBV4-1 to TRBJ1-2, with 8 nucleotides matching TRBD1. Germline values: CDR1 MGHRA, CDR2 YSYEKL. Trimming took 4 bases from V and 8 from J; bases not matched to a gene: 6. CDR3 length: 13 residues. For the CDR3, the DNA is TGCGCCAGCAGCCTTCGACAGGGGATAGGCTACACCTTC. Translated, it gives CASSLRQGIGYTF.

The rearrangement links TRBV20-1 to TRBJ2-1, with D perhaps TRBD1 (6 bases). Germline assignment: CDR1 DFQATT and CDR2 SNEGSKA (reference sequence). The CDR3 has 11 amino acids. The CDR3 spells CRRQGKGEQFF. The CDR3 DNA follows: TGCAGGCGGCAGGGGAAAGGTGAGCAGTTCTTC.

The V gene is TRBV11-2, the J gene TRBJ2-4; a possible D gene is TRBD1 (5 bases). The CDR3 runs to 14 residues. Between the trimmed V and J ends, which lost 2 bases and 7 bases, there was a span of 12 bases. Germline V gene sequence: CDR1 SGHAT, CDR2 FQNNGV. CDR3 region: CASSLMGPRNIQYF. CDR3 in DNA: TGTGCCAGCAGCTTAATGGGGCCGAGGAACATTCAGTACTTC.